These 8 T cell receptor beta chains came from one sample sequenced in a study of blood T cell repertoires in COVID-19. This table comes from immunoSEQ multiplex PCR, and its TCRdb copy is limited to in-frame clones, with some not included. The repertoire holds some 150,000 clones, with about 86% as singletons. Sequencing was carried out using peripheral blood. Source of these receptors: a woman aged 60-75 years with COVID-19, enrolled during active disease.

This chain links TRBV27 with TRBJ2-4; 8 bases align to TRBD2. The CDR3 contains 14 residues. Per germline, CDR1 MNHEY and CDR2 SMNVEV (reference sequence). V lost 7 bases, J lost 2 bases, and 4 bases stayed unmatched. The CDR3 nucleotides read TGTGCCAGCATCGGGGGGGGAACCAAAAACATTCAGTACTTC. This gives the protein CASIGGGTKNIQYF.

This chain connects TRBV7-2 to TRBJ2-7; the match to TRBD2 covers 10 bases. The germline CDR1 and CDR2 sequences are SGHTA and FQGNSA. There are 15 residues in the CDR3. The V gene end was trimmed by 5 bases and the J gene end by 3 bases; junction bases not matched to a gene: 7. CDR3 loop: CASSTVAGGYYEQYF. The CDR3 DNA sequence: TGTGCCAGCAGCACCGTAGCGGGAGGATACTACGAGCAGTACTTC.

Only one count was recorded for this clone. The chain uses TRBV6-2 or TRBV6-3 and TRBJ2-5; D gene uncertain. The V end was cut by 6 bases, the J end by 5 bases, with 7 bases between. CDR3 length: 11 residues. Germline CDR1 is MNHEY and CDR2 is SVGEGT. The CDR3 is CASSRRETQYF. As DNA, the CDR3 is TGTGCCAGCAGCCGCAGGGAGACCCAGTACTTC.

Concerning this clone: The junction shows a germline mismatch at one end, possibly a read error. J is TRBJ2-7 and V is TRBV7-8, with 13 bases lining up with TRBD2. Per germline, CDR1 SGHVS and CDR2 FQNEAQ. The CDR3 contains 18 residues. CDR3 DNA: TGTGCCAGCAGCCTAGCTAGGCTCTGGACTAGCGGGAGCTACGAGCAGTACTTC. It translates to CASSLARLWTSGSYEQYF. The complete variable domain, with remaining parts taken from reference TRBV7-8 and TRBJ2-7, reads GAGVSQSPRYKVAKRGQDVALRCDPISGHVSLFWYQQALGQGPEFLTYFQNEAQLDKSGLPSDRFFAERPEGSVSTLKIQRTQQEDSAVYLCASSLARLWTSGSYEQYFGPGTRLTVT.

The rearrangement uses TRBV30 and TRBJ1-3; D remains ambiguous. The CDR3 sequence is 14 residues long. Deletions cut 0 bases from V and 8 bases from J, with 14 bases between. CDR1 and CDR2 from the germline V gene are GTSNPN and SVGIG (reference sequence). This CDR3 reads CAWSVTLRGDTIYF. As DNA, the CDR3 is TGTGCCTGGAGTGTAACCTTAAGAGGTGACACCATATATTTT.

This clone was found a few times. The gene calls are TRBV4-3 and TRBJ1-2; 9 bases align to TRBD1. This CDR3 comprises 15 residues. CDR1 LGHNA and CDR2 YSLEER come from the germline V gene. Trimming cost V 4 bases and J 4 bases; bases outside gene matches: 7. CDR3 amino acids: CASSRATGGIYGYTF. DNA of the CDR3: TGCGCCAGCAGCCGAGCCACAGGGGGCATCTATGGCTACACCTTC.

The rearrangement joins TRBV5-8 to TRBJ2-1, with TRBD1 matching 7 bases. V was pared by 4 bases and J by 2 bases, with 6 bases of the junction left unmatched. There are 15 residues in the CDR3. Germline loops: CDR1 SGHTS, CDR2 YDEGEE. The CDR3 sequence is CASSPGTAAYNEQFF. CDR3 DNA sequence: TGTGCCAGCAGCCCCGGGACAGCCGCCTACAATGAGCAGTTCTTC.

The V gene is TRBV7-8, the J gene TRBJ1-6; unclear D gene. The V and J ends lost 1 base and 6 bases respectively, with 13 bases between them. Germline V CDR1 and CDR2: SGHVS, FQNEAQ. This CDR3 contains 16 residues. The CDR3 nucleotides read TGTGCCAGCAGCTTAGGGACGACGCGGGTTAATTCACCCCTCCACTTT. It translates to CASSLGTTRVNSPLHF.